This is a list of T cell receptor beta chains from one sample in a study of cytomegalovirus exposure and HLA in healthy donors. The method was immunoSEQ multiplex PCR; TCRdb's version includes in-frame clones alone and lacks a portion of them. Counted here are 95,000 to 150,000 clones, roughly 78% occurring once; the ten biggest clones make up 9.5% to 13%. What was sequenced was PBMCs. Source of these receptors: a young man in good health and CMV-seropositive. The CDR3 runs from the conserved cysteine through the conserved F or W. D genes are given only for firm matches. A clone size is listed for some rows: how often the clone was seen (once, few, many), or a class if it is expanded.

>TRBJ2-1|TRBD2|once|TRBV7-3
CASRYTSGRANEQFF
TGTGCCAGCAGGTATACTAGCGGGAGGGCCAATGAGCAGTTCTTC
>TRBJ2-1|TRBD2|-|TRBV10-3
CAISPRTSGAYNEQFF
TGTGCCATCAGTCCACGGACTAGCGGAGCCTACAATGAGCAGTTCTTC
>TRBJ2-3|TRBD2|-|TRBV7-9
CASSPRTSGSTDTQYF
TGTGCCAGCAGCCCCCGGACTAGCGGGAGCACAGATACGCAGTATTTT
>TRBJ2-2|TRBD1|-|TRBV5-1
CASSLDRGIAGELFF
TGCGCCAGCAGCTTGGACAGGGGTATCGCCGGGGAGCTGTTTTTT
>TRBJ2-7|-|-|TRBV9
CASIYNPSGEQYF
TGTGCCAGCATCTATAACCCTTCGGGGGAGCAGTACTTC
>TRBJ2-6|-|-|TRBV27
CASSLSFVYSGANVLTF
TGTGCCAGCAGTTTATCGTTTGTCTACTCTGGGGCCAACGTCCTGACTTTC
>TRBJ2-7|TRBD1|-|TRBV2
CASSELGQDYEQYF
TGTGCCAGCAGTGAACTAGGACAGGACTACGAGCAGTACTTC
>TRBJ2-3|-|-|TRBV7-8
CASSRGTDTQYF
TGTGCCAGCTCCCGGGGCACAGATACGCAGTATTTT
>TRBJ2-1|-|once|TRBV5-5
CASSSLLDNEQFF
TGTGCCAGCAGCTCCCTACTAGATAATGAGCAGTTCTTC
>TRBJ1-1|-|-|TRBV2
CASRQLGGTEAFF
TGTGCCAGCAGACAACTGGGGGGCACTGAAGCTTTCTTT
>TRBJ2-7|TRBD2|-|TRBV2
CASRFELAGGEQYF
TGTGCCAGCAGGTTCGAGCTAGCGGGAGGCGAGCAGTACTTC
>TRBJ2-3|-|-|TRBV6-4
CASSDSSGGTDTQYF
TGTGCCAGCAGTGACTCGTCAGGGGGCACAGATACGCAGTATTTT
>TRBJ2-7|-|-|TRBV4-2
CASSQGFTESYEQYF
TGTGCCAGCAGCCAAGGATTTACAGAGAGCTACGAGCAGTACTTC
>TRBJ1-1|TRBD1|-|TRBV6-5
CASSYLKGQGNAEAFF
TGTGCCAGCAGTTACCTTAAAGGACAGGGGAACGCTGAAGCTTTCTTT
>TRBJ1-1|-|-|TRBV4-1
CASSQEGQAYLTEAFF
TGCGCCAGCAGCCAAGAGGGGCAGGCCTATTTGACTGAAGCTTTCTTT
>TRBJ1-1|TRBD1|-|TRBV6-5
CASSKTTGGKTEAFF
TGTGCCAGCAGCAAGACCACAGGGGGCAAGACTGAAGCTTTCTTT
>TRBJ2-1|TRBD2|-|TRBV28
CASSLLTMGRGDAYNEQFF
TGTGCCAGCAGTTTATTAACAATGGGGCGGGGGGACGCCTACAATGAGCAGTTCTTC
>TRBJ1-1|TRBD1|-|TRBV6-1
CASSVTGVNTEAFF
TGTGCCAGCAGTGTAACAGGGGTGAACACTGAAGCTTTCTTT
>TRBJ2-1|-|once|TRBV5-1
CASSLEGADNEQFF
TGCGCCAGCAGCTTGGAAGGGGCGGACAATGAGCAGTTCTTC
>TRBJ2-1|TRBD2|-|TRBV29-1
CSVVPSGSPQQFF
TGCAGCGTTGTGCCTAGCGGGAGCCCACAGCAGTTCTTC
>TRBJ2-2|TRBD1|-|TRBV19
CASSPRTGDTGELFF
TGTGCCAGTAGTCCGCGAACAGGGGACACCGGGGAGCTGTTTTTT
>TRBJ1-2|-|-|TRBV28
CASSLTGQNGYSF
TGTGCCAGCAGTTTGACCGGACAGAATGGCTACTCCTTC
>TRBJ2-7|TRBD2|once|TRBV27
CASTGSGSGLYEQYF
TGTGCCAGCACTGGTAGCGGGAGCGGTCTTTACGAGCAGTACTTC
>TRBJ2-1|-|-|TRBV27
CASSTQNNEQFF
TGTGCCAGCAGTACTCAAAACAATGAGCAGTTCTTC
>TRBJ2-3|TRBD1|once|TRBV29-1
CSALGMTGKADTQYF
TGCAGCGCCTTGGGGATGACAGGGAAGGCAGATACGCAGTATTTT
>TRBJ2-2|-|-|TRBV30
CATRDFYAGELFF
TGTGCGACGCGGGATTTTTACGCCGGGGAGCTGTTTTTT
>TRBJ2-7|-|-|TRBV10-3
CAISESSGGYYEQYF
TGTGCCATCAGTGAGTCGAGTGGGGGGTACTACGAGCAGTACTTC
>TRBJ1-1|-|few|TRBV27
CASSFMRSLDTEAFF
TGTGCCAGCAGTTTCATGCGGAGCCTGGACACTGAAGCTTTCTTT
>TRBJ2-3|TRBD2|-|TRBV7-3
CASSRLASGSSDTQYF
TGTGCCAGCAGCCGACTGGCTAGCGGGAGCTCAGATACGCAGTATTTT
>TRBJ1-2|TRBD1|few|TRBV4-1
CASSQGTGRAYGYTF
TGCGCCAGCAGCCAGGGGACAGGGAGGGCCTATGGCTACACCTTC
>TRBJ2-7|TRBD2|-|TRBV5-5
CASSLGLAGGQYF
TGTGCCAGCAGTCTGGGACTAGCGGGGGGGCAGTACTTC
>TRBJ2-1|TRBD1|-|TRBV5-6
CASSWDRRPYNEQFF
TGTGCCAGCAGCTGGGACAGGAGGCCCTACAATGAGCAGTTCTTC
>TRBJ1-5|TRBD1|-|TRBV6-1
CASIRTGGRQPQHF
TGTGCCAGCATCCGTACAGGGGGCAGACAGCCCCAGCATTTT
>TRBJ2-7|TRBD1|few|TRBV27
CASSTLSGQGSSYEQYF
TGTGCCAGCAGTACCTTATCGGGACAGGGGTCCTCCTACGAGCAGTACTTC
>TRBJ2-1|-|-|TRBV9
CASSVRGRDEQFF
TGTGCCAGCAGCGTAAGAGGGCGCGATGAGCAGTTCTTC
>TRBJ1-2|-|-|TRBV18
CASSPPTETYGYTF
TGTGCCAGCTCACCACCGACAGAGACTTATGGCTACACCTTC
>TRBJ2-3|TRBD2|-|TRBV6-5
CASSISGSSTDTQYF
TGTGCCAGCAGCATTAGCGGGTCCAGCACAGATACGCAGTATTTT